The following is a T cell receptor beta chain sequence with its context. This specimen belongs to a study of blood T cell repertoires in COVID-19. Study in general: There were acute and convalescent COVID-19 samples, and they came from the United States, Italy and Spain.

The CDR3 is made up of 14 amino acids. Germline CDR1 is ENHRY and CDR2 is SYGVKD. Trimming left V 4 bases short and J 2 bases short, with 12 bases between. Original processing notes: Estimates of nucleated cell counts were drawn from the amplification of reference gene primers. Assay used: immunoSEQ multiplex PCR; TCRdb lists only in-frame clones, some missing. That table is the source of V, J and clone size, and D and trimming were worked out from the DNA. The table has about 150,000 clones, 87% seen once; the top ten hold about 5%. The chain uses TRBV10-3 and TRBJ2-7, with D perhaps TRBD1 (6 bases). The material sequenced was peripheral blood. The receptor was isolated from a human donor in a cohort sampled during active COVID-19. CDR3 sequence: CAISVGGGTYEQYF. CDR3 in DNA: TGTGCCATCAGTGTAGGGGGTGGGACCTACGAGCAGTACTTC.